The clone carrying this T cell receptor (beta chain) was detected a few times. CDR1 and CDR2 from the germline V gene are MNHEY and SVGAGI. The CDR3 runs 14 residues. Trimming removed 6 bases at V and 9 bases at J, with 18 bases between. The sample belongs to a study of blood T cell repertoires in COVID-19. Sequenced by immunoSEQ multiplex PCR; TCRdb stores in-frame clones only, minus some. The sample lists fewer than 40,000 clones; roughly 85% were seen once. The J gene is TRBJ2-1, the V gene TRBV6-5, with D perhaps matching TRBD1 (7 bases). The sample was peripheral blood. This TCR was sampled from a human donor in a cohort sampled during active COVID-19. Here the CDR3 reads CASREGAGVIEQFF. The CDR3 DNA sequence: TGTGCCAGCAGGGAGGGGGCAGGGGTTATTGAGCAGTTCTTC.